Following are 25 T cell receptor beta chains from one sample sequenced in a study of blood T cell repertoires in COVID-19. Sequencing was performed with immunoSEQ multiplex PCR; in TCRdb, only in-frame clones are kept and a portion is missing. The table shows approximately 40,000 clones, with roughly 87% occurring only once. Sequencing input: peripheral blood. These receptors were collected from a man aged 55 to 69 with acute or convalescent COVID-19.

This chain uses TRBV5-4 with TRBJ2-7, with 12 bases that match TRBD1. Germline values: CDR1 SGHNT, CDR2 YYREEE (reference sequence). This CDR3 spans 15 amino acids. V was clipped by 4 bases and J by 7 bases; unmatched bases: 9. The CDR3 loop is CASSGRDRGPGEQYF. In nucleotides, the CDR3 is TGTGCCAGCAGCGGCCGGGACAGGGGGCCGGGGGAGCAGTACTTC.

This clone appeared a single time. The CDR3 region is CASSLNLRTTYEQYF. The CDR3 nucleotides read TGTGCCAGCAGCTTAAATTTAAGGACAACCTACGAGCAGTACTTC. The chain is built from TRBV11-3 and TRBJ2-7; the D gene is possibly TRBD1 (5 bases). Germline CDR1 and CDR2: SGHNT and YENEEA. The CDR3 runs to 15 residues. V was cut by 2 bases and J by 2 bases, with 13 bases left in between.

The V and J genes are TRBV10-2 and TRBJ1-5; tentative D call: TRBD1 (6 bases). V was pared by 0 bases and J by 4 bases, with 10 bases between. CDR1 WSHSY and CDR2 SAAADI come from the germline V gene. This CDR3 region has 15 residues. The CDR3 region is CASSESGTLNQPQHF. In nucleotides, the CDR3 is TGCGCCAGCAGTGAGTCAGGGACACTTAATCAGCCCCAGCATTTT.

This clone was counted a few times. The chain carries TRBV13 and TRBJ1-2, with 7 bases that match TRBD1. The CDR3 totals 16 residues. In germline, CDR1 is PRHDT, CDR2 FYEKMQ (reference sequence). V was clipped by 4 bases and J by 6 bases; unmatched bases: 14. CDR3 sequence reads: CASSSQLRDSLDGYTF. CDR3 coding DNA: TGTGCCAGCAGCTCACAGCTCCGGGACAGCCTCGATGGCTACACCTTC.

The gene calls are TRBV28 and TRBJ1-1, with 7 bases lining up with TRBD1. This CDR3 is 16 amino acids long. Germline V gene sequence: CDR1 MDHEN, CDR2 SYDVKM. With 1 base clipped from V and 0 bases from J, the junction kept 5 bases outside the gene matches. CDR3 region: CASSLLGGRMNTEAFF. CDR3 bases: TGTGCCAGCAGTTTATTAGGGGGCCGAATGAACACTGAAGCTTTCTTT.

This rearrangement joins TRBV15 to TRBJ1-6; TRBD1 is a possible D gene (5 bases). The CDR3 sequence is 15 residues long. Germline lookup yields CDR1 LNHNV and CDR2 YYDKDF (reference sequence). Deletions cut 0 bases from V and 9 bases from J, with 12 bases between. The CDR3 loop is CATSRDQRRGSPLHF. CDR3 sequence (DNA): TGTGCCACCAGCAGAGACCAACGAAGGGGTTCACCCCTCCACTTT.

The V and J genes are TRBV19 and TRBJ2-3, with D perhaps TRBD1 (5 bases). CDR3 length: 10 amino acids. The germline V gene has CDR1 LNHDA and CDR2 SQIVND (reference sequence). The CDR3 DNA is TGTGCGATGGGGCCCTTCTCGCAGTATTTT. This encodes CAMGPFSQYF.

The chain uses TRBV18 and TRBJ1-2; TRBD1 matches 8 bases. CDR3 length: 15 residues. Germline CDR1 KGHSH, CDR2 LQKENI. Trimming removed 3 bases from V and 2 bases from J; junction bases left unmatched: 5. The CDR3 DNA follows: TGTGCCAGCTCACCTGTGGGACAGGCGAACTATGGCTACACCTTC. It encodes CASSPVGQANYGYTF.

The genes are TRBV5-4 and TRBJ2-7; tentative D call: TRBD1 (5 bases). CDR1 and CDR2 (germline): SGHNT, YYREEE (reference sequence). The germline V and J ends were trimmed by 3 bases and 5 bases, with 18 bases remaining between them. The CDR3 totals 15 residues. The CDR3 DNA is TGTGCCAGCAGCTCCGGGTCAACTCAGGGTAACGAGCAGTACTTC. The encoded protein is CASSSGSTQGNEQYF.

V is TRBV5-1 and J is TRBJ2-5; TRBD2 matches 14 bases. This CDR3 is 16 amino acids long. J gave up 5 bases and V 4 bases, and 7 bases lay outside the gene matches. The V gene's germline CDR1 is SGHRS and CDR2 YFSETQ. For the CDR3, the DNA is TGCGCCAGCAGCATGGGACTAGCGGGAGTTGGGGAGACCCAGTACTTC. Translating gives CASSMGLAGVGETQYF.

The gene calls are TRBV30 and TRBJ2-5; D might be TRBD2 (6 bases). Germline V gene lookup returns CDR1 GTSNPN and CDR2 SVGIG (reference sequence). The CDR3 covers 12 residues. The germline V and J ends were trimmed by 5 bases and 5 bases, with 12 bases remaining between them. The CDR3 DNA sequence: TGTGCCTGGGGGGGAGGATCGGAGACCCAGTACTTC. Protein sequence: CAWGGGSETQYF. Full variable domain (remainder filled in from reference TRBV30 and TRBJ2-5): SQTIHQWPATLVQPVGSPLSLECTVEGTSNPNLYWYRQAAGRGLQLLFYSVGIGQISSEVPQNLSASRPQDRQFILSSKKLLLSDSGFYLCAWGGGSETQYFGPGTRLLVL.

Here the CDR3 reads CATSRGRGRATNTEAFF. The CDR3 DNA follows: TGTGCCACCAGCAGAGGAAGGGGGCGGGCTACGAACACTGAAGCTTTCTTT. The chain couples TRBV15 to TRBJ1-1; 7 bases align to TRBD1. The CDR3 is 17 residues long. With V trimmed by 1 base and J by 1 base, 9 bases remained unmatched. Per the germline V gene, CDR1 is LNHNV and CDR2 is YYDKDF (reference sequence).

This rearrangement joins TRBV6-5 to TRBJ1-1; no definite D call. Per germline, CDR1 MNHEY and CDR2 SVGAGI. Trimming cost V 5 bases and J 4 bases, with 11 bases left between them. This CDR3 is built from 13 residues. CDR3 bases: TGTGCCAGCAGTCCGACCCCGGGCACTGAAGCTTTCTTT. It translates to CASSPTPGTEAFF.

The V gene is TRBV5-4, the J gene TRBJ2-3; 16 bases match TRBD2. V lost 4 bases and J lost 10; bases outside the gene matches: 6. In germline, CDR1 is SGHNT, CDR2 YYREEE (reference sequence). The CDR3 is made up of 15 amino acids. The CDR3 coding sequence is TGTGCCAGCAGCACGGGACTAGCGGGAGGGCCTCCGCAGTATTTT. Translating gives CASSTGLAGGPPQYF.

The CDR3 nucleotides read TGCGCCAGCAGCTCGGGACTAGCGGGCTTCCAAGAGACCCAGTACTTC. Protein product: CASSSGLAGFQETQYF. The rearrangement joins TRBV5-1 to TRBJ2-5; 12 bases fit TRBD2. V lost 3 bases and J lost 1; bases outside the gene matches: 4. The CDR3 sequence is 16 residues long. Germline assignment: CDR1 SGHRS and CDR2 YFSETQ.

The V call is TRBV21-1, the J call TRBJ2-1; the table's D call TRBD2 went unverified against the DNA. TRBV21-1 is an annotated pseudogene. CDR3 length: 20 amino acids. Here the CDR3 DNA reads TGTGCCAGCAGCAAAGGCGGCGACCCCCGAACCTCGTTTGACTACAATGAGCAGTTCTTC. Protein product: CASSKGGDPRTSFDYNEQFF.

The chain joins TRBV19 to TRBJ1-2; possibly TRBD1 for D (6 bases). Trimming took 3 bases from V and 7 from J, leaving 12 bases between them. This CDR3 is built from 13 residues. Germline V gives CDR1 LNHDA, CDR2 SQIVND (reference sequence). Here the CDR3 reads CASSIRTVPGYTF. For the CDR3, the DNA is TGTGCCAGTAGTATTAGGACAGTTCCTGGCTACACCTTC.

The J gene is TRBJ2-1, the V gene TRBV14; 13 nucleotides line up with TRBD2. Germline V gives CDR1 SGHDN, CDR2 FVKESK. CDR3 length: 17 amino acids. Losses at the gene ends were 2 bases for V and 8 bases for J; bases not matched to a gene: 9. Written as DNA, the CDR3 is TGTGCCAGCAGCCAATCGCCACTAGCGGGAGGGCCCCATGAGCAGTTCTTC. This gives the protein CASSQSPLAGGPHEQFF.

The V and J genes are TRBV5-1 and TRBJ2-5; 9 bases map to TRBD1. Germline trimming cut 4 bases from V and 4 bases from J; bases unmatched to any gene: 8. This CDR3 has 15 amino acids. Germline V gene data show CDR1 as SGHRS and CDR2 as YFSETQ. This chain's CDR3 is CASSRNTGGGETQYF. The CDR3 DNA follows: TGCGCCAGCAGCCGCAATACAGGGGGCGGAGAGACCCAGTACTTC.

The rearrangement links TRBV19 to TRBJ1-2, with D possibly being TRBD1 (6 bases). From germline, CDR1 is LNHDA and CDR2 SQIVND (reference sequence). V lost 7 bases and J 3 bases, leaving 18 bases between the germline ends. The CDR3 has 15 amino acids. This chain's CDR3 is CASTEQGRGDYGYTF. CDR3 coding DNA: TGTGCCAGTACTGAACAGGGAAGAGGCGACTATGGCTACACCTTC.

The V call is TRBV18, the J call TRBJ2-5; D may be TRBD2 (6 bases). V was shortened by 5 bases and J by 1 base, with 8 bases between the two germline ends. The CDR3 extends over 13 amino acids. From germline, CDR1 is KGHSH and CDR2 LQKENI. This chain's CDR3 is CASSWDSQETQYF. The CDR3 coding sequence is TGTGCCAGCTCATGGGACTCCCAAGAGACCCAGTACTTC.

V usage is TRBV5-1 and J usage is TRBJ2-2; TRBD2 agrees at 9 bases. V shed 8 bases and J 5 bases; nucleotides not matched to a gene: 10. The CDR3 consists of 15 residues. Germline CDR1 SGHRS, CDR2 YFSETQ. CDR3 residues: CASDSSGSGTGELFF. The DNA for the CDR3 is TGCGCCAGTGATAGTAGCGGGAGTGGTACCGGGGAGCTGTTTTTT.

The rearrangement uses TRBV5-1 and TRBJ2-7, with D possibly matching TRBD1 (5 bases). Germline values: CDR1 SGHRS, CDR2 YFSETQ. CDR3 size: 16 residues. The V and J ends lost 0 bases and 4 bases respectively, with 17 bases between them. CDR3 amino acids: CASSLEGRALGYEQYF. The CDR3, as DNA: TGCGCCAGCAGCTTGGAGGGCAGGGCATTAGGATACGAGCAGTACTTC.

The chain couples TRBV7-2 to TRBJ1-1; the match to TRBD1 covers 11 bases. The CDR3 totals 15 residues. With V trimmed by 5 bases and J by 3 bases, 5 bases remained unmatched. CDR1 SGHTA and CDR2 FQGNSA come from the germline V gene. This chain's CDR3 is CASSTGQGAHTEAFF. CDR3 DNA: TGTGCCAGCAGCACAGGACAGGGGGCGCACACTGAAGCTTTCTTT.

The V call is TRBV24-1, the J call TRBJ1-2; 7 bases match TRBD1. The CDR3 consists of 16 residues. From germline, CDR1 is KGHDR and CDR2 SFDVKD. Germline trimming cut 10 bases from V and 8 bases from J; bases unmatched to any gene: 21. This CDR3 reads CATGSGATGRTQGYTF. CDR3 coding DNA: TGTGCCACGGGGAGTGGAGCGACAGGGAGGACGCAAGGCTACACCTTC.